This entry is about one T cell receptor beta chain. Its antigen is not identified. This sample was included in a study of T cell responses to AZD1222 COVID-19 vaccine. For the study at large: Investigators merged groups given second doses at roughly 4 or roughly 12 weeks.

Study-wide results and limits: The donor group comprised mostly white British people and more females; the analysis possibly underestimated clonal diversity. The span of vaccine-associated CD4 TCRs extended across spike, with dominance at 160-218 and 743-854. Spike-specific TCRs gained breadth and depth after people received two AZD1222 doses.

V lost 1 base and J lost 6; bases outside the gene matches: 12. CDR1 SGDLS and CDR2 YYNGEE come from the germline V gene. CDR3 size: 18 residues. Method: immunoSEQ multiplex PCR; TCRdb's copy keeps in-frame clones and lacks some. Of about 140,000 clones listed, more than 85% are singletons. The rearrangement joins TRBV9 to TRBJ2-7, with TRBD2 matching over 14 bases. This TCR was recovered from an adult in good health. The material was peripheral blood, obtained on day 0 of AZD1222 vaccination. CDR3 loop: CASSVSAGTSGSRTEQYF. The DNA of the CDR3 is TGTGCCAGCAGCGTATCCGCCGGGACTAGCGGGAGCAGGACCGAGCAGTACTTC.